This note documents a single TCR beta chain sequence. This CDR3 region has 17 residues. With V trimmed by 5 bases and J by 0 bases, 12 bases remained unmatched. CDR1 ENHRY and CDR2 SYGVKD come from the germline V gene. The data belong to a study of shared clonotypes between healthy human individuals. Background on the study: With ages of 18 to 49, the donors were two women and three men. Donors had three CD4 naive, three CD4 memory, two CD8 naive and one CD8 memory plate apiece.

The data were produced by immunoSEQ multiplex PCR, yet TCRdb's version contains in-frame clones alone and is incomplete. The table lists some 790,000 clones, approximately 72% of them singletons. Naive CD4+ cells were CD45RA-selected; the remaining cells were memory. The sample consisted of memory CD4+ T cells sorted from blood. Subset specified: CD45RA-negative fraction. The clonotype originates from a woman aged 30 to 39 in good health. The rearrangement uses TRBV10-3 and TRBJ2-7; TRBD2 matches at 8 bases. The CDR3 bases are TGTGCCATCAGTAGATATGGGACGAGCGGGAGCTCCTACGAGCAGTACTTC. Amino acid sequence: CAISRYGTSGSSYEQYF.